The 31 T cell receptor beta chains presented below share a single source sample, sequenced in a study of shared clonotypes between healthy human individuals. In the naive CD8 group, cells lacked CD45RO and were positively selected for CCR7, so terminally differentiated effector memory CD45RA+ cells were left out. The assay was immunoSEQ multiplex PCR, and TCRdb's table has in-frame clones only and misses some. The table includes 630,000 or so clones, 95% to 98% detected once. The source material was naive CD8+ T cells sorted from blood. The source is a man aged 25 to 40 in good health.

The J gene is TRBJ2-2, the V gene TRBV10-1, with unresolved D. CDR1 and CDR2 (germline): WNHNN, SYGVQD (reference sequence). This CDR3 is built from 13 residues. Trimming shortened V by 6 bases and J by 6 bases, and 11 bases separated the two germline ends. The CDR3: CASSTTWSGELFF. The CDR3 DNA reads as TGCGCCAGCAGCACCACTTGGTCCGGGGAGCTGTTTTTT.

The chain employs TRBV30 and TRBJ2-7; TRBD2 agrees at 11 bases. Germline V gene lookup returns CDR1 GTSNPN and CDR2 SVGIG (reference sequence). V shed 5 bases and J 4 bases; nucleotides not matched to a gene: 10. The CDR3 consists of 15 residues. CDR3 sequence reads: CAWELAGVRGYEQYF. For the CDR3, the DNA is TGTGCCTGGGAACTAGCGGGAGTTCGCGGATACGAGCAGTACTTC.

The chain has TRBV2 and TRBJ2-5; D is possibly TRBD2 (5 bases). Trimming removed 7 bases at V and 2 bases at J, with 14 bases between. The CDR3 runs to 14 residues. Germline V gene lookup returns CDR1 SNHLY and CDR2 FYNNEI. In DNA, the CDR3 is TGTGCCAGCACCCCGCCAGCGGATCAAGAGACCCAGTACTTC. It is translated as CASTPPADQETQYF.

The chain recombines TRBV7-9 with TRBJ2-5; unclear D gene. The V gene's germline CDR1 is SEHNR and CDR2 FQNEAQ (reference sequence). V lost 5 bases, J lost 5 bases, and 15 bases lay in between. The CDR3 is 14 amino acids. The CDR3 reads CASSQRTLVETQYF. The CDR3 DNA reads TGTGCCAGCAGCCAGCGAACCCTGGTTGAGACCCAGTACTTC.

This rearrangement joins TRBV4-1 to TRBJ1-2, with D tentatively TRBD1 (6 bases). This CDR3 has 15 residues. V lost 1 base and J 4 bases, leaving 13 bases between the germline ends. Germline CDR1 and CDR2: MGHRA and YSYEKL. The CDR3 is CASSQAGPGAYGYTF. The CDR3 bases are TGCGCCAGCAGCCAAGCTGGGCCGGGGGCCTATGGCTACACCTTC.

This rearrangement joins TRBV6-4 to TRBJ2-7; D may correspond to TRBD1 or TRBD2 (5 bases each). The CDR3 totals 16 residues. Per the germline V gene, CDR1 is MRHNA and CDR2 is SNTAGT. The V end lost 4 bases, the J end lost 5 bases, and 21 bases lay between the germline ends. The CDR3 DNA follows: TGTGCCAGCAGTGTCTCCTTGGGGGAGCAGCGCCACGAGCAGTACTTC. It translates to CASSVSLGEQRHEQYF.

The CDR3 protein is CASSVAGGPINEQFF. Here the CDR3 DNA reads TGTGCCAGCAGCGTAGCGGGAGGGCCAATCAATGAGCAGTTCTTC. The chain recombines TRBV9 with TRBJ2-1; 8 bases line up with TRBD2. The germline V gene encodes CDR1 SGDLS and CDR2 YYNGEE. Trimming removed 0 bases from V and 6 bases from J; junction bases left unmatched: 5. The CDR3 runs to 15 residues. Full variable domain (remainder filled in from reference TRBV9 and TRBJ2-1): DSGVTQTPKHLITATGQRVTLRCSPRSGDLSVYWYQQSLDQGLQFLIQYYNGEERAKGNILERFSAQQFPDLHSELNLSSLELGDSALYFCASSVAGGPINEQFFGPGTRLTVL.

This clone was counted a single time. V gene TRBV15 combines with J gene TRBJ2-1; D not certain. Germline-derived CDR1 and CDR2 are LNHNV and YYDKDF (reference sequence). The CDR3 has 12 amino acids. V dropped 4 bases and J dropped 9 bases, with 10 bases sitting between them. CDR3 protein: CATSTVRFEQFF. CDR3 DNA sequence: TGTGCCACCAGCACAGTCCGGTTTGAGCAGTTCTTC.

V gene TRBV7-9 combines with J gene TRBJ1-1; 9 bases fit TRBD1. The CDR3 covers 15 residues. J lost 5 bases, V lost 5 bases, and 9 bases had no gene match. Looked up from germline, CDR1 is SEHNR and CDR2 is FQNEAQ (reference sequence). The CDR3 loop is CASSEEQGARTEAFF. CDR3 sequence (DNA): TGTGCCAGCAGCGAGGAACAGGGGGCGCGGACTGAAGCTTTCTTT.

The CDR3 sequence: CASSSAQGRVLKQYF. For the CDR3, the DNA is TGTGCCAGCAGCTCGGCCCAGGGGCGCGTCTTAAAGCAGTACTTC. This chain links TRBV7-9 with TRBJ2-7, with D possibly matching TRBD1 (6 bases). Trimming took 4 bases from V and 8 from J, leaving 21 bases between them. The CDR3 spans 15 residues. Germline assignment: CDR1 SEHNR and CDR2 FQNEAQ (reference sequence). The full variable domain, rest sourced from reference TRBV7-9 and TRBJ2-7, is DTGVSQNPRHKITKRGQNVTFRCDPISEHNRLYWYRQTLGQGPEFLTYFQNEAQLEKSRLLSDRFSAERPKGSFSTLEIQRTEQGDSAMYLCASSSAQGRVLKQYFGPGTRLTVT.

The genes are TRBV6-5 and TRBJ1-2, with unresolved D. The V end lost 0 bases, the J end lost 4 bases, and 9 bases lay between the germline ends. CDR3 length: 14 residues. Germline CDR1 reads MNHEY; CDR2 reads SVGAGI. CDR3 nucleotides: TGTGCCAGCAGTTACTCGGTGACGTCCTATGGCTACACCTTC. This codes for CASSYSVTSYGYTF.

V and J are TRBV27 and TRBJ2-7; D is tentatively TRBD1 or TRBD2 (6 bases each). Trimming stripped 7 bases from V and 4 bases from J, with 20 bases between. Germline-derived CDR1 and CDR2 are MNHEY and SMNVEV (reference sequence). The CDR3 consists of 15 residues. In nucleotides, the CDR3 is TGTGCCAGCACCCTAGGTGGAGGGGGTCTTTACGAGCAGTACTTC. Translation gives CASTLGGGGLYEQYF.

The V gene is TRBV10-2, the J gene TRBJ1-1; a possible D gene is TRBD1 (5 bases). V was pared by 6 bases and J by 5 bases, with 22 bases between. CDR1 WSHSY and CDR2 SAAADI come from the germline V gene. The CDR3 consists of 16 residues. CDR3 in DNA: TGCGCCAGCAGGAAAGGACTGCGAGGGGATCGGACTGAAGCTTTCTTT. Encoded protein: CASRKGLRGDRTEAFF.

This clone occurred once. Additional DNA sequences in this sample encode the identical CDR3. The rearrangement links TRBV27 to TRBJ2-7; 9 bases are shared with TRBD1. Germline values: CDR1 MNHEY, CDR2 SMNVEV (reference sequence). This CDR3 spans 12 amino acids. V lost 5 bases, J lost 4 bases, and 0 bases stayed unmatched. CDR3 in DNA: TGTGCCAGCAGTGGGACAGGGTACGAGCAGTACTTC. It codes for CASSGTGYEQYF.

The chain recombines TRBV5-1 with TRBJ2-7; D is possibly TRBD1 or TRBD2 (5 bases each). Germline V lookup: CDR1 SGHRS, CDR2 YFSETQ. The V and J ends lost 3 bases and 2 bases respectively, with 15 bases between them. The CDR3 has 15 residues. This CDR3 reads CASSWSSGQPYEQYF. The CDR3 DNA sequence: TGCGCCAGCAGCTGGTCGTCGGGGCAGCCCTACGAGCAGTACTTC.

The gene calls are TRBV6-1 and TRBJ1-1; possible D gene TRBD1, 5 bases. The CDR3 runs 14 residues. The V end lost 5 bases, the J end lost 0 bases, and 10 bases lay between the germline ends. From germline, CDR1 is MNHNS and CDR2 SASEGT. CDR3 DNA: TGTGCCAGCAGTCCCAGGGTTATGAACACTGAAGCTTTCTTT. Translation: CASSPRVMNTEAFF.

The chain is built from TRBV27 and TRBJ2-7, with a weak D call TRBD2 (5 bases). V lost 3 bases and J lost 5, with 14 bases in between. The CDR3 loop spans 14 amino acids. Germline-derived CDR1 and CDR2 are MNHEY and SMNVEV (reference sequence). CDR3 in amino acids: CASSFDRGIHEQYF. The CDR3 nucleotides read TGTGCCAGCAGTTTCGACCGGGGAATCCACGAGCAGTACTTC.

CDR3 residues: CASSAGTMNTGELFF. CDR3 coding DNA: TGTGCCAGCAGCGCCGGGACAATGAACACCGGGGAGCTGTTTTTT. The V gene is TRBV9, the J gene TRBJ2-2; TRBD1 might be the D (6 bases). Germline CDR1 is SGDLS and CDR2 is YYNGEE. The V and J ends lost 3 bases and 1 base respectively, with 10 bases between them. The CDR3 spans 15 residues.

This clone showed up just once. This rearrangement joins TRBV5-4 to TRBJ2-2; 7 positions agree with TRBD2. The CDR3 is made up of 16 amino acids. Trimming took 5 bases from V and 3 from J; bases not matched to a gene: 10. Per germline, CDR1 SGHNT and CDR2 YYREEE (reference sequence). For the CDR3, the DNA is TGTGCCAGCAGATCCATGGCTAGCGGTTACACCGGGGAGCTGTTTTTT. It encodes CASRSMASGYTGELFF.

The V and J genes are TRBV5-1 and TRBJ2-3; tentatively, D is TRBD1 (6 bases). CDR1 SGHRS and CDR2 YFSETQ come from the germline V gene. Trimming stripped 3 bases from V and 0 bases from J, with 17 bases between. The CDR3 is 17 amino acids. The CDR3 nucleotides read TGCGCCAGCAGCTCGAAGATTACAGGGTCTAGCACAGATACGCAGTATTTT. Protein: CASSSKITGSSTDTQYF.

This clone was seen once. V and J are TRBV27 and TRBJ1-2; D ambiguous. Trimming removed 4 bases at V and 7 bases at J, with 25 bases between. The CDR3 covers 17 residues. In germline, CDR1 is MNHEY, CDR2 SMNVEV (reference sequence). For the CDR3, the DNA is TGTGCCAGCAGTTCCGGATTCATCGGGAACCTCGAATCTGGCTACACCTTC. Its protein is CASSSGFIGNLESGYTF.

This chain links TRBV20-1 with TRBJ2-1; no reliable D call. Looked up from germline, CDR1 is DFQATT and CDR2 is SNEGSKA (reference sequence). The CDR3 has 10 amino acids. The V end lost 8 bases, the J end lost 7 bases, and 9 bases lay between the germline ends. CDR3 amino acids: CSRRRNEQFF. CDR3 sequence (DNA): TGCAGTAGAAGGCGGAATGAGCAGTTCTTC.

This chain uses TRBV7-9 with TRBJ1-2; no definite D call. Germline V gives CDR1 SEHNR, CDR2 FQNEAQ (reference sequence). The CDR3 has 13 amino acids. Between the trimmed V and J ends, which lost 6 bases and 3 bases, there was a span of 11 bases. Here the CDR3 reads CASSNSEDYGYTF. CDR3 DNA sequence: TGTGCCAGCAGTAATAGCGAAGACTATGGCTACACCTTC.

The genes are TRBV4-1 and TRBJ2-1, with D possibly TRBD2 on 5 matching bases. The V and J ends lost 0 bases and 2 bases respectively, with 8 bases between them. The CDR3 extends over 15 amino acids. Germline V gene sequence: CDR1 MGHRA, CDR2 YSYEKL. The CDR3 nucleotides are TGCGCCAGCAGCCAAGAACTAGTGACCTACAATGAGCAGTTCTTC. This gives the protein CASSQELVTYNEQFF.

The chain employs TRBV10-1 and TRBJ2-1; D is unresolved. CDR1 is WNHNN and CDR2 is SYGVQD in the germline V gene (reference sequence). Trimming cost V 5 bases and J 8 bases, with 16 bases left between them. The CDR3 covers 14 residues. CDR3 coding DNA: TGCGCCAGCAGTAGCCCCAACCCAGGCGATGAGCAGTTCTTC. This encodes CASSSPNPGDEQFF.

The CDR3 coding sequence is TGTGCCAGCAGTATCCGGGACTCCTCCTACGAGCAGTACTTC. Translating gives CASSIRDSSYEQYF. The genes are TRBV27 and TRBJ2-7; weak D call: TRBD2 (6 bases). CDR1 is MNHEY and CDR2 is SMNVEV in the germline V gene (reference sequence). V dropped 5 bases and J dropped 0 bases, with 11 bases sitting between them. The CDR3 runs to 14 residues.

V usage is TRBV15 and J usage is TRBJ2-1; D may be TRBD2 (6 bases). The CDR3 contains 14 residues. The germline gives CDR1 LNHNV, CDR2 YYDKDF (reference sequence). With 5 bases removed from V and 5 bases from J, the gap between germline ends came to 13 bases. This CDR3 reads CATSHRDSHNEQFF. The CDR3 DNA is TGTGCCACCAGCCACCGGGACTCGCACAATGAGCAGTTCTTC.

This sequence joins TRBV4-3 and TRBJ2-7; 10 nucleotides match TRBD2. This CDR3 has 18 amino acids. Per germline, CDR1 LGHNA and CDR2 YSLEER. After removal of 0 bases from V and 3 bases from J, the junction contained 11 bases not matched to a gene. The CDR3 loop reads CASSQDWTSGPRYYEQYF. In DNA, the CDR3 is TGCGCCAGCAGCCAAGATTGGACTAGCGGCCCAAGATACTACGAGCAGTACTTC.

V and J are TRBV6-6 and TRBJ2-7, with no clear D. From germline, CDR1 is MNHNY and CDR2 SVGAGI (reference sequence). V lost 0 bases and J 2 bases, leaving 8 bases between the germline ends. This CDR3 spans 14 amino acids. CDR3 bases: TGTGCCAGCAGTTACTCTGTTGAAGCCTACGAGCAGTACTTC. Its translation: CASSYSVEAYEQYF.

This chain links TRBV27 with TRBJ2-7; 7 nucleotides align to TRBD1. The CDR3 is made up of 13 amino acids. Trimming cost V 7 bases and J 4 bases; bases outside gene matches: 7. CDR1 and CDR2 (germline): MNHEY, SMNVEV (reference sequence). Written as DNA, the CDR3 is TGTGCCAGCAAACAGGGGAATATGTACGAGCAGTACTTC. It encodes CASKQGNMYEQYF.

The genes are TRBV25-1 and TRBJ2-2; D assignment may be TRBD1 or TRBD2 (5 bases each). The CDR3 is 14 amino acids. V was cut by 7 bases and J by 5 bases, with 14 bases left in between. CDR1 and CDR2 from the germline V gene are MGHDK and SYGVNS. CDR3: CASTPGRETGELFF. CDR3 coding DNA: TGTGCCAGCACTCCGGGACGAGAGACCGGGGAGCTGTTTTTT.